A few counts support the clone carrying this T cell receptor beta chain. Antigen: not known. The data stem from a study of T cells after yellow fever vaccination. The study, taken as a whole, reports: Although the secondary response was weaker, it peaked faster, at day 5 versus 15. Researchers cautioned that FACS-sorted repertoires could harbor abundant clonotypes contaminating from the bulk population.

The germline V and J ends were trimmed by 0 bases and 5 bases, with 14 bases remaining between them. This CDR3 spans 16 amino acids. Germline CDR1 and CDR2: SGHRS and YFSETQ. TCRdb re-called the 5' RACE reads through MiXCR, storing one row per CDR3 protein. This table has 300,000 to 450,000 distinct CDR3 sequences, roughly 6.1% appearing once. V gene TRBV5-1 combines with J gene TRBJ2-2; D possibly matches TRBD1 or TRBD2 (6 bases each). The sequenced sample was PBMCs, obtained 5 days after the yellow fever booster vaccination. This TCR was sampled from a man between 25 and 39 years old who received the YFV17D yellow fever vaccine. The CDR3 sequence is CASSLGPGAETGELFF. The CDR3 nucleotides are TGCGCCAGCAGCTTGGGTCCGGGGGCAGAAACCGGGGAGCTGTTTTTT.